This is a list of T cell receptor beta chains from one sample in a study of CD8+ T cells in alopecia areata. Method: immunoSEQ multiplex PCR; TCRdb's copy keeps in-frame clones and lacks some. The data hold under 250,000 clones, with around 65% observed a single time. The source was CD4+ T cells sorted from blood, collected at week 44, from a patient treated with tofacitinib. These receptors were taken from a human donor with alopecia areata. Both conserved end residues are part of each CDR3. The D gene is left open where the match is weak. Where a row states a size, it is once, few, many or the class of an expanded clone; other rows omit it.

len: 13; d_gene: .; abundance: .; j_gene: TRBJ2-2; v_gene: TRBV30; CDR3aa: CAWSVPPGGELFF; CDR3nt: TGTGCCTGGAGTGTACCCCCGGGCGGGGAGCTGTTTTTT
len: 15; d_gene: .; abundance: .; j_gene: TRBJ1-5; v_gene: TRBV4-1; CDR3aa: CASSSGTHSNQPQHF; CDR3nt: TGCGCCAGCAGCTCCGGGACACATAGCAATCAGCCCCAGCATTTT
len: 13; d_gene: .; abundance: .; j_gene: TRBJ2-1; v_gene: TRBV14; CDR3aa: CASSFHRDGEQFF; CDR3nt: TGTGCCAGCAGCTTTCACAGGGACGGTGAGCAGTTCTTC
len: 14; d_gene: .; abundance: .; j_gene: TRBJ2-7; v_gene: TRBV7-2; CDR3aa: CASSPGTYSYEQYF; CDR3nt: TGTGCCAGCAGCCCCGGGACGTACTCCTACGAGCAGTACTTC
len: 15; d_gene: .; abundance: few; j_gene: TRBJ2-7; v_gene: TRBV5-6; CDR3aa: CASRYGTAGTYEQYF; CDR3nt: TGTGCCAGCAGATATGGGACAGCGGGAACCTACGAGCAGTACTTC
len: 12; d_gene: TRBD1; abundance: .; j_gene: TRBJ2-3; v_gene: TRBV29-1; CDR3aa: CSAGTGTDTQYF; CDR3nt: TGCAGCGCAGGGACAGGCACAGATACGCAGTATTTT
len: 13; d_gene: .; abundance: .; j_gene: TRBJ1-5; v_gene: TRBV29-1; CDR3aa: CSVADDSNQPQHF; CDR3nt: TGCAGCGTTGCTGATGACAGTAATCAGCCCCAGCATTTT
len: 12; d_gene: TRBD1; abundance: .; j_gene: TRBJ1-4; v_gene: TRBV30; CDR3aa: CAWSVIFGTVGF; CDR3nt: TGTGCCTGGAGTGTTATTTTCGGGACAGTGGGGTTT
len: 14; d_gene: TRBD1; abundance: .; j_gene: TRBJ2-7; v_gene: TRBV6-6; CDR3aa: CASRLGTGDYEQYF; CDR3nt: TGTGCCAGCAGATTAGGAACAGGGGACTACGAGCAGTACTTC
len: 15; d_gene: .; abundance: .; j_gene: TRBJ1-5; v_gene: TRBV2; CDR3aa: CASSEGRELNQPQHF; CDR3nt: TGTGCCAGCAGCGAAGGCAGGGAGCTCAATCAGCCCCAGCATTTT
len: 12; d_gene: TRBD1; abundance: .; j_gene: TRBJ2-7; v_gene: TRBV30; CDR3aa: CACDRDNYEQYF; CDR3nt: TGTGCCTGTGACAGGGATAACTACGAGCAGTACTTC
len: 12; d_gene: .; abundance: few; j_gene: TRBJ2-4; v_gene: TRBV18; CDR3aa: CASSPRVGQQYF; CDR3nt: TGTGCCAGCTCACCACGAGTGGGACAACAGTACTTC
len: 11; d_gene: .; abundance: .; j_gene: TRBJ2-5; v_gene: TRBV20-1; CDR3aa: CSARGVETQYF; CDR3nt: TGCAGTGCTAGGGGGGTGGAGACCCAGTACTTC
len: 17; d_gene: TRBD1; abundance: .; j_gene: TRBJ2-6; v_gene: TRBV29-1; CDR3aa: CSVGRTGGRSGANVLTF; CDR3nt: TGCAGCGTTGGGCGAACAGGGGGCCGCTCTGGGGCCAACGTCCTGACTTTC
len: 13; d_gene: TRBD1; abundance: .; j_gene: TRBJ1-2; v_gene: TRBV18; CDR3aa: CASSAGQGYGYTF; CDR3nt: TGTGCCAGCTCAGCGGGACAGGGGTATGGCTACACCTTC
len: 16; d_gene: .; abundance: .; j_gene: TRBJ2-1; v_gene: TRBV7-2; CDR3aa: CASSLGRGLTYNEQFF; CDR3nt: TGTGCCAGCAGCCTCGGACGCGGGCTAACCTACAATGAGCAGTTCTTC
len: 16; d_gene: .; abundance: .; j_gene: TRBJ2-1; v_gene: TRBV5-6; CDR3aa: CASSLAGLAPYNEQFF; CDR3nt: TGTGCCAGCAGCTTGGCCGGCCTAGCGCCCTACAATGAGCAGTTCTTC
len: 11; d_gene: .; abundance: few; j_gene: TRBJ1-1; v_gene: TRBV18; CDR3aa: CASSPGQKSVF; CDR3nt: TGTGCCAGCTCACCGGGGCAGAAATCGGTCTTT
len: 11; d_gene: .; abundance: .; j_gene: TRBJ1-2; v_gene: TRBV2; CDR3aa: CASMNEYGYTF; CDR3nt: TGTGCCAGTATGAATGAGTATGGCTACACCTTC
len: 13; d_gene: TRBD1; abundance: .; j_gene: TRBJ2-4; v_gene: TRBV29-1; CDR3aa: CSAKQGAGNIQYF; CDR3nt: TGCAGCGCTAAACAGGGGGCGGGAAACATTCAGTACTTC
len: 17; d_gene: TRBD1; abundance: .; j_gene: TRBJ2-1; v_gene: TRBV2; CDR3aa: CASTSGQGTSSYNEQFF; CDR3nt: TGTGCCAGCACTTCGGGACAGGGAACAAGCTCCTACAATGAGCAGTTCTTC
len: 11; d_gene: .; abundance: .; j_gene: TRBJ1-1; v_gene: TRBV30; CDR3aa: CAGRRNTEAFF; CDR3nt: TGTGCCGGGCGCAGGAACACTGAAGCTTTCTTT
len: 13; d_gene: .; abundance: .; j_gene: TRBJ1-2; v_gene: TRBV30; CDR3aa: CAWNQGRVYGYTF; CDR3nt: TGTGCCTGGAATCAGGGCAGGGTCTATGGCTACACCTTC
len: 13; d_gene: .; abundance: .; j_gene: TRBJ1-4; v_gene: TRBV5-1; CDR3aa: CASSLEANEKLFF; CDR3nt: TGCGCCAGCAGCTTGGAGGCTAATGAAAAACTGTTTTTT
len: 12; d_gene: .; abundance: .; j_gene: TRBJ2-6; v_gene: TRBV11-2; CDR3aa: CAISSGANVLTF; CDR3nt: TGTGCCATCTCATCTGGGGCCAACGTCCTGACTTTC
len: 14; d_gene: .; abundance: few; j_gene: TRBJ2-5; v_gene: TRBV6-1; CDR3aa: CASRKGLLWETQYF; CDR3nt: TGTGCCAGCCGTAAGGGCCTCCTGTGGGAGACCCAGTACTTC
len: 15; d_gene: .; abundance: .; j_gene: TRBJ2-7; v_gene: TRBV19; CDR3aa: CASSIVPGPPYEQYF; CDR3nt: TGTGCCAGTAGTATCGTGCCAGGACCACCCTACGAGCAGTACTTC
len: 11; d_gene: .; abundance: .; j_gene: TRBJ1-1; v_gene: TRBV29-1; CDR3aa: CSVYSNTEAFF; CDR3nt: TGCAGCGTTTACTCGAACACTGAAGCTTTCTTT
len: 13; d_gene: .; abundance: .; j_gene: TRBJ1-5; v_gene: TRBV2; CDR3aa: CASTWGENQPQHF; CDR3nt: TGTGCCAGCACCTGGGGCGAAAATCAGCCCCAGCATTTT
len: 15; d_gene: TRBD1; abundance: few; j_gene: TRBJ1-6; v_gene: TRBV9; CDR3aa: CASSSQTGGGSPLHF; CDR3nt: TGTGCCAGCAGCTCGCAGACAGGGGGGGGTTCACCCCTCCACTTT
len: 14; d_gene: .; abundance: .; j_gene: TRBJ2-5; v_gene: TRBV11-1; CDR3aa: CASSSLDVEETQYF; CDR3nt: TGTGCCAGCAGCTCATTGGACGTAGAAGAGACCCAGTACTTC
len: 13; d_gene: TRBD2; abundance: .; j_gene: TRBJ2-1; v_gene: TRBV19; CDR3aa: CASSPRTSGWQFF; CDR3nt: TGTGCCAGTAGTCCAAGGACTAGCGGCTGGCAGTTCTTC
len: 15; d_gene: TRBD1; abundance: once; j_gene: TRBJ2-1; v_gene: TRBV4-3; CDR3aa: CASSLGQRNMDEQFF; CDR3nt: TGCGCCAGCAGCCTGGGACAGCGTAATATGGATGAGCAGTTCTTC
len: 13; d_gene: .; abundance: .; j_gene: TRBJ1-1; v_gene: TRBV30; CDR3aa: CAWSRTLNTEAFF; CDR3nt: TGTGCCTGGAGTAGGACATTGAACACTGAAGCTTTCTTT
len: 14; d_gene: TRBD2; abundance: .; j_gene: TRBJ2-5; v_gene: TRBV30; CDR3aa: CAWSAGTTQETQYF; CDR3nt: TGTGCCTGGAGTGCGGGGACTACACAAGAGACCCAGTACTTC
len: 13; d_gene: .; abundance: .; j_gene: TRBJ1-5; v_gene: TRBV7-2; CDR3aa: CASSIRGNQPQHF; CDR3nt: TGTGCCAGCAGCATTCGGGGCAATCAGCCCCAGCATTTT
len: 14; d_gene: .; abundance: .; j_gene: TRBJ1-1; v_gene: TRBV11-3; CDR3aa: CASSLGGRNTEAFF; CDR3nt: TGTGCCAGCAGCTTAGGGGGCAGGAACACTGAAGCTTTCTTT
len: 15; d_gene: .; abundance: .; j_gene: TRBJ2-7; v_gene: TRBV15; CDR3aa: CATSRERGSSYEQYF; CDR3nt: TGTGCCACCAGCAGAGAACGGGGGAGCTCCTACGAGCAGTACTTC
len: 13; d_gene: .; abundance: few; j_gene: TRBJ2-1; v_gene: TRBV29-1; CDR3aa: CSVEAGGGDEQFF; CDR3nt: TGCAGCGTTGAAGCGGGAGGGGGCGATGAGCAGTTCTTC
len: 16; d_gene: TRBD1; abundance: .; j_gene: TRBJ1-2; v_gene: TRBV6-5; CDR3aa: CASSYGRQGGVYGYTF; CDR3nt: TGTGCCAGCAGTTATGGAAGACAGGGAGGTGTGTATGGCTACACCTTC
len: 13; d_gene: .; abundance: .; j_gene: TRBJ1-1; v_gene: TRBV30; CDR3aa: CAWSRSRPRGAFF; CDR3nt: TGTGCCTGGAGTCGTTCCCGGCCAAGGGGAGCTTTCTTT
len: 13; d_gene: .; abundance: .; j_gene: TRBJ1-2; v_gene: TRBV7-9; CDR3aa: CASSSQTEGGYTF; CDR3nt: TGTGCCAGCAGCTCCCAGACAGAGGGTGGCTACACCTTC
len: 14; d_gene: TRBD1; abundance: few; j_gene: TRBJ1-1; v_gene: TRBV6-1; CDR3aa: CASSSQGQGTEAFF; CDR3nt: TGTGCCAGCAGTTCACAAGGACAGGGGACTGAAGCTTTCTTT
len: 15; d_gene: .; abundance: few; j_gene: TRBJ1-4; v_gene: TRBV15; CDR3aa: CATSWPGSLEEKLFF; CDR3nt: TGTGCCACCAGCTGGCCCGGGAGTTTGGAAGAAAAACTGTTTTTT
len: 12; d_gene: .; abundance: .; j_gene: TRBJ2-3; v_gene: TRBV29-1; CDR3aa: CSVEVLTDAQYF; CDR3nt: TGCAGCGTTGAAGTTTTGACAGACGCGCAGTATTTT
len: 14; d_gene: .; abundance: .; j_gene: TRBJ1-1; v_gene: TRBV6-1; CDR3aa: CASTRRPGNTEAFF; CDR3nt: TGTGCCAGCACCCGACGTCCAGGGAACACTGAAGCTTTCTTT
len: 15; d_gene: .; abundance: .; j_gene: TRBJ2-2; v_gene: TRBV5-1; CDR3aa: CASSLDSGDTGELFF; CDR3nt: TGCGCCAGCAGCTTGGATTCTGGGGACACCGGGGAGCTGTTTTTT
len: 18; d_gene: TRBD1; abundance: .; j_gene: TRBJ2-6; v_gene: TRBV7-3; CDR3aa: CASSPVGTGGTGANVLTF; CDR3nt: TGTGCCAGCAGCCCCGTGGGGACAGGGGGTACTGGGGCCAACGTCCTGACTTTC
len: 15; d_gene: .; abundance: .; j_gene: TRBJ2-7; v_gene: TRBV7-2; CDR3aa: CASSLRAGPNYEQYF; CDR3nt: TGTGCCAGCAGCTTAAGGGCGGGGCCGAACTACGAGCAGTACTTC
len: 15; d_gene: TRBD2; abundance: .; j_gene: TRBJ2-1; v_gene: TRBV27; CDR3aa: CASRGERGVRNEQFF; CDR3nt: TGTGCCAGCAGGGGAGAGCGGGGGGTGCGGAATGAGCAGTTCTTC
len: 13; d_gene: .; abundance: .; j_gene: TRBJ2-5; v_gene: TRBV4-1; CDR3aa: CASSHSGEETQYF; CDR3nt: TGCGCCAGCAGCCATTCAGGGGAAGAGACCCAGTACTTC
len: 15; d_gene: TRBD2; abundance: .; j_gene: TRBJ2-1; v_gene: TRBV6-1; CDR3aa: CASRVTSGGYNEQFF; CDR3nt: TGTGCCAGCAGGGTAACTAGCGGGGGATACAATGAGCAGTTCTTC
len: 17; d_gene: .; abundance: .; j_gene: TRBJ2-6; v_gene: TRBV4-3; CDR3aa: CASSQDPRGSGANVLTF; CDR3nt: TGCGCCAGCAGCCAAGATCCGAGGGGCTCTGGGGCCAACGTCCTGACTTTC
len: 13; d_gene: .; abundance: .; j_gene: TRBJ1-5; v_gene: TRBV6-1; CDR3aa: CASSDLRNQPQHF; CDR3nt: TGTGCCAGCAGTGACCTCCGCAATCAGCCCCAGCATTTT
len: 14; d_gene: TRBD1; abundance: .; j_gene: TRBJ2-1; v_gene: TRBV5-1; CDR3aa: CASSPGQGADEQFF; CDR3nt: TGCGCCAGCAGCCCGGGACAGGGGGCGGATGAGCAGTTCTTC
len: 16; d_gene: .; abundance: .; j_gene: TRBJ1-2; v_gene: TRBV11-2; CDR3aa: CASSLTGRGPYYGYTF; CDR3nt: TGTGCCAGCAGCCTGACAGGCAGGGGTCCCTACTATGGCTACACCTTC
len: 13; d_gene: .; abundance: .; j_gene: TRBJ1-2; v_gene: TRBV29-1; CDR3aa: CSVRAGTNYGYTF; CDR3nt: TGCAGCGTTCGAGCTGGCACTAACTATGGCTACACCTTC